Shown below are 10 T cell receptor beta chains from a single sample sequenced in a study of blood T cell repertoires in COVID-19. Sequenced by immunoSEQ multiplex PCR; TCRdb stores in-frame clones only, minus some. The profile shows some 130,000 clones, approximately 84% of them singletons. The sequenced material came from peripheral blood. These receptors came from a man between 65 and 85 years old with acute or convalescent COVID-19.

The CDR3 DNA sequence: TGTGCCAGCAGTGACTCGACTAGCGGGGGGGATACGCAGTATTTT. This sequence encodes CASSDSTSGGDTQYF. The chain has TRBV6-4 and TRBJ2-3; 13 nucleotides line up with TRBD2. In germline, CDR1 is MRHNA, CDR2 SNTAGT. There are 15 residues in the CDR3. Trimming at V came to 0 bases and at J to 6 bases, leaving 0 bases not matched to a gene.

This chain uses TRBV28 with TRBJ2-2; perhaps TRBD2 as D (7 bases). Germline lookup yields CDR1 MDHEN and CDR2 SYDVKM. Trimming cost V 8 bases and J 7 bases, with 11 bases left between them. The length of the CDR3 is 12 residues. Written as DNA, the CDR3 is TGTGCCAGCGGGGGGGCCATCGGGGAGCTGTTTTTT. Translated, it gives CASGGAIGELFF.

This clone was seen just once. V is TRBV2 and J is TRBJ2-5, with TRBD1 matching 7 bases. CDR3 length equals 15 residues. Per the germline V gene, CDR1 is SNHLY and CDR2 is FYNNEI. The junction had 7 bases not matched to a gene; V was cut back by 4 bases and J by 2 bases. The CDR3 here is CASSGQGMRQETQYF. The CDR3 region has the DNA TGTGCCAGCAGTGGACAGGGCATGAGGCAAGAGACCCAGTACTTC.

J is TRBJ2-6 and V is TRBV10-1; D uncertain. The V end was cut by 6 bases, the J end by 2 bases, with 11 bases between. This CDR3 has 15 amino acids. The germline V gene has CDR1 WNHNN and CDR2 SYGVQD (reference sequence). The CDR3 reads CASRQVGPGANVLTF. As DNA, the CDR3 is TGCGCCAGCAGGCAGGTGGGTCCTGGGGCCAACGTCCTGACTTTC.

This chain joins TRBV7-8 and TRBJ1-1; D uncertain. This CDR3 is built from 13 residues. Between the trimmed V and J ends, which lost 2 bases and 1 base, there was a span of 5 bases. CDR1 SGHVS and CDR2 FQNEAQ come from the germline V gene. This chain's CDR3 is CASSLIRNTEAFF. The CDR3 coding sequence is TGTGCCAGCAGCTTAATTCGGAACACTGAAGCTTTCTTT.

Regarding this clone: Relative to the germline gene, one junction end is altered; a read error may explain this. This chain uses TRBV5-4 with TRBJ2-7, with 9 bases that match TRBD1. Germline CDR1 SGHNT, CDR2 YYREEE (reference sequence). This CDR3 is 13 amino acids long. CDR3 region: CASSLTGGYGQYF. The CDR3 DNA sequence: TGTGCCAGCAGCTTGACAGGGGGCTACGGGCAGTACTTC.

This chain connects TRBV4-1 to TRBJ2-7, with a possible D match to TRBD2 (5 bases). Germline-derived CDR1 and CDR2 are MGHRA and YSYEKL. The CDR3 sequence is 14 residues long. The germline V and J ends were trimmed by 0 bases and 4 bases, with 10 bases remaining between them. CDR3 sequence reads: CASSQDASRYEQYF. The CDR3 nucleotides are TGCGCCAGCAGCCAAGATGCTAGCCGGTACGAGCAGTACTTC.

V gene TRBV25-1 combines with J gene TRBJ1-5; 7 bases are shared with TRBD1. This CDR3 region has 15 residues. The junction had 5 bases not matched to a gene; V was cut back by 4 bases and J by 2 bases. Germline V gene sequence: CDR1 MGHDK, CDR2 SYGVNS. The CDR3 DNA follows: TGTGCCAGCAGTGGAGGTCAGGGGGGCAATCAGCCCCAGCATTTT. Translated: CASSGGQGGNQPQHF.

The J gene is TRBJ1-1, the V gene TRBV3-1 (or the pseudogene TRBV3-2); D unclear. The CDR3 contains 15 residues. V was trimmed by 4 bases and J by 0 bases, leaving 12 bases between them. CDR1 LGHDT and CDR2 YNNKEL come from the germline V gene (reference sequence). In DNA, the CDR3 is TGTGCCAGCAGCCCATTGACACTGATGAACACTGAAGCTTTCTTT. It encodes CASSPLTLMNTEAFF.

This clone was seen only a few times. The CDR3 loop is CASSPQTGGVGELFF. The CDR3 DNA reads as TGCGCCAGCAGCCCGCAGACAGGGGGGGTCGGGGAGCTGTTTTTT. The chain carries TRBV4-1 and TRBJ2-2; 9 bases line up with TRBD1. CDR1 MGHRA and CDR2 YSYEKL come from the germline V gene. This CDR3 has 15 residues. V was pared by 4 bases and J by 7 bases, with 7 bases of the junction left unmatched.